A single sample is the source of the 16 T cell receptor beta chains below, sequenced in a study of blood T cell repertoires in COVID-19. Generated by immunoSEQ multiplex PCR, the TCRdb table keeps only in-frame clones and is missing some. The sample carries fewer than 150,000 clones, 85% to 90% recorded once. Sample: peripheral blood. The source is a man aged 65 to 79 who had recovered from COVID-19.

CDR3 loop: CASSQPKTHYDSPLHF. In DNA form, the CDR3 reads TGTGCCAGCAGCCAGCCAAAGACACATTATGATTCACCCCTCCACTTT. This chain connects TRBV11-2 to TRBJ1-6; no definite D call. The germline V gene has CDR1 SGHAT and CDR2 FQNNGV. V dropped 5 bases and J dropped 8 bases, with 19 bases sitting between them. The CDR3 sequence is 16 residues long. Full variable domain (outside the CDR3, taken from reference TRBV11-2 and TRBJ1-6): EAGVAQSPRYKIIEKRQSVAFWCNPISGHATLYWYQQILGQGPKLLIQFQNNGVVDDSQLPKDRFSAERLKGVDSTLKIQPAKLEDSAVYLCASSQPKTHYDSPLHFGNGTRLTVT.

The CDR3 region has the DNA TGTGCCAGCAGTTTAAGGAGATACGAGCAGTACTTC. Protein product: CASSLRRYEQYF. The genes are TRBV28 and TRBJ2-7; D is unclear. V was pared by 2 bases and J by 4 bases, with 6 bases between. The CDR3 is made up of 12 amino acids. Per the germline V gene, CDR1 is MDHEN and CDR2 is SYDVKM. The whole variable domain, remainder taken from reference TRBV28 and TRBJ2-7, is DVKVTQSSRYLVKRTGEKVFLECVQDMDHENMFWYRQDPGLGLRLIYFSYDVKMKEKGDIPEGYSVSREKKERFSLILESASTNQTSMYLCASSLRRYEQYFGPGTRLTVT.

The chain employs TRBV29-1 and TRBJ1-1; no clear D gene. Germline assignment: CDR1 SQVTM and CDR2 ANQGSEA. This CDR3 spans 11 amino acids. Trimming removed 2 bases from V and 7 bases from J, with 8 bases in between. Written as DNA, the CDR3 is TGCAGCGTTGAACCGGGGATTGAAGCTTTCTTT. The encoded protein is CSVEPGIEAFF.

The chain links TRBV5-8 to TRBJ2-3; tentative D call: TRBD2 (5 bases). V dropped 4 bases and J dropped 0 bases, with 9 bases sitting between them. CDR1 and CDR2 (germline): SGHTS, YDEGEE. CDR3 length: 14 residues. In nucleotides, the CDR3 is TGTGCCAGCAGCCGGGGAGATAGCACAGATACGCAGTATTTT. This translates into CASSRGDSTDTQYF.

The chain combines TRBV7-8 with TRBJ2-2; 9 bases align to TRBD2. The trim removed 5 bases at V and 0 bases at J, leaving 4 bases unmatched. Looked up from germline, CDR1 is SGHVS and CDR2 is FQNEAQ. The CDR3 is made up of 16 amino acids. Written as DNA, the CDR3 is TGTGCCAGCAGCCCCCGGACTAGCGCGAACACCGGGGAGCTGTTTTTT. It yields the protein CASSPRTSANTGELFF. The full variable domain, with the rest looked up from reference TRBV7-8 and TRBJ2-2, is GAGVSQSPRYKVAKRGQDVALRCDPISGHVSLFWYQQALGQGPEFLTYFQNEAQLDKSGLPSDRFFAERPEGSVSTLKIQRTQQEDSAVYLCASSPRTSANTGELFFGEGSRLTVL.

The chain recombines TRBV7-3 with TRBJ2-2, with 9 positions matching TRBD2. Losses at the gene ends were 4 bases for V and 1 base for J; bases not matched to a gene: 4. The CDR3 runs 16 residues. CDR1 SGHTA and CDR2 FQGTGA come from the germline V gene. The CDR3 is CASSSRLAENTGELFF. In nucleotides, the CDR3 is TGTGCCAGCAGCTCCCGACTAGCGGAGAACACCGGGGAGCTGTTTTTT.

The rearrangement uses TRBV24-1 and TRBJ2-1, with 11 bases that match TRBD2. Trimming removed 0 bases from V and 9 bases from J; junction bases left unmatched: 9. CDR3 length equals 17 residues. Germline CDR1 is KGHDR and CDR2 is SFDVKD. The CDR3 nucleotides read TGTGCCACCAGTGATTTGTCCCTAGCGGGAGGAATGGGTGAGCAGTTCTTC. Translated: CATSDLSLAGGMGEQFF.

This chain connects TRBV6-5 to TRBJ2-2; possibly TRBD2 for D (5 bases). V dropped 1 base and J dropped 9 bases, with 15 bases sitting between them. The CDR3 contains 15 residues. Germline CDR1 is MNHEY and CDR2 is SVGAGI. The chain's CDR3 is CASSYLGREGRELFF. CDR3 DNA sequence: TGTGCCAGCAGTTACTTAGGACGCGAGGGCCGGGAGCTGTTTTTT.

The V call is TRBV13, the J call TRBJ1-1, with D possibly TRBD1 on 6 matching bases. Germline CDR1 reads PRHDT; CDR2 reads FYEKMQ (reference sequence). V was cut by 3 bases and J by 2 bases, with 13 bases left in between. This CDR3 contains 15 residues. This chain's CDR3 is CASSLGLGGNTEAFF. The DNA for the CDR3 is TGTGCCAGCAGCTTGGGACTAGGGGGAAACACTGAAGCTTTCTTT.

CDR3 DNA: TGTGCCAGCTCCCCCTCGGAGGGACTAGCGAGGCTGGGGGGGTTCTTC. Its translation: CASSPSEGLARLGGFF. The V call is TRBV18, the J call TRBJ2-1; 10 positions agree with TRBD2. V shed 6 bases and J 15 bases; nucleotides not matched to a gene: 20. The CDR3 extends over 16 amino acids. Germline V gives CDR1 KGHSH, CDR2 LQKENI.

This chain joins TRBV19 and TRBJ1-1, with D perhaps TRBD1 (5 bases). V gave up 3 bases and J gave up 1 base, with 9 bases separating them. Looked up from germline, CDR1 is LNHDA and CDR2 is SQIVND (reference sequence). This CDR3 has 14 amino acids. Written as DNA, the CDR3 is TGTGCCAGTAGTATCTCCGGGGGGAACACTGAAGCTTTCTTT. It encodes CASSISGGNTEAFF.

The chain combines TRBV5-1 with TRBJ2-7; D is uncertain. This CDR3 is built from 14 residues. Germline V gene sequence: CDR1 SGHRS, CDR2 YFSETQ. V was cut by 0 bases and J by 1 base, with 8 bases left in between. The CDR3, as DNA: TGCGCCAGCAGCTTGGACACCCAGTCCTACGAGCAGTACTTC. The encoded protein is CASSLDTQSYEQYF.

This chain links TRBV7-7 with TRBJ2-1; D unresolved. Germline V gene lookup returns CDR1 SSHAT and CDR2 FNYEAQ (reference sequence). Trimming shortened V by 3 bases and J by 0 bases, and 12 bases separated the two germline ends. CDR3 length: 16 amino acids. The CDR3 loop is CASSFAGPSSYNEQFF. The CDR3 DNA reads TGTGCCAGCAGCTTCGCAGGCCCGAGCTCCTACAATGAGCAGTTCTTC.

The chain recombines TRBV7-8 with TRBJ2-7, with D tentatively TRBD1 (5 bases). Germline V gives CDR1 SGHVS, CDR2 FQNEAQ. The CDR3 contains 12 residues. V was shortened by 2 bases and J by 6 bases, with 8 bases between the two germline ends. CDR3 DNA: TGTGCCAGCAGCTTAACAGGCCTCGAGCAGTACTTC. Amino acid sequence: CASSLTGLEQYF.

This chain joins TRBV27 and TRBJ2-7; the match to TRBD2 covers 13 bases. This CDR3 has 15 amino acids. Trimming at V came to 5 bases and at J to 5 bases, leaving 6 bases not matched to a gene. CDR1 is MNHEY and CDR2 is SMNVEV in the germline V gene (reference sequence). The CDR3 coding sequence is TGTGCCAGCAGTCTACTAGCGGGAGGGCCCAACGAGCAGTACTTC. It yields the protein CASSLLAGGPNEQYF.

J is TRBJ2-5 and V is TRBV10-3; possibly TRBD1 for D (5 bases). The germline V gene has CDR1 ENHRY and CDR2 SYGVKD. V lost 6 bases, J lost 5 bases, and 10 bases lay in between. The CDR3 covers 12 residues. DNA of the CDR3: TGTGCCATCAGCCAGGGTCGTGAGACCCAGTACTTC. Translation: CAISQGRETQYF.